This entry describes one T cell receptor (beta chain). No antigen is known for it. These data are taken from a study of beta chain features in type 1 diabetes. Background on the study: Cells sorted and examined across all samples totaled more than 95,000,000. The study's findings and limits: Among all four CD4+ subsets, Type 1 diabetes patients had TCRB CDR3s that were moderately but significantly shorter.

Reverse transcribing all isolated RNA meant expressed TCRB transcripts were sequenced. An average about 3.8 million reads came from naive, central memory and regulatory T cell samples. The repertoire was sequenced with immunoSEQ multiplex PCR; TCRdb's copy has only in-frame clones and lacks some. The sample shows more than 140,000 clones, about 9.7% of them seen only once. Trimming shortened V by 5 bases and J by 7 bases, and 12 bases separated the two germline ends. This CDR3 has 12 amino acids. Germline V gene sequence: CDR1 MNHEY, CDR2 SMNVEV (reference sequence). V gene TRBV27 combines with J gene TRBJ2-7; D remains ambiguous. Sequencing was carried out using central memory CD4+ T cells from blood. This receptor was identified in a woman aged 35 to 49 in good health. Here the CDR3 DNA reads TGTGCCAGCAGTCCCCCAGCGAGGGAGCAGTACTTC. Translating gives CASSPPAREQYF.